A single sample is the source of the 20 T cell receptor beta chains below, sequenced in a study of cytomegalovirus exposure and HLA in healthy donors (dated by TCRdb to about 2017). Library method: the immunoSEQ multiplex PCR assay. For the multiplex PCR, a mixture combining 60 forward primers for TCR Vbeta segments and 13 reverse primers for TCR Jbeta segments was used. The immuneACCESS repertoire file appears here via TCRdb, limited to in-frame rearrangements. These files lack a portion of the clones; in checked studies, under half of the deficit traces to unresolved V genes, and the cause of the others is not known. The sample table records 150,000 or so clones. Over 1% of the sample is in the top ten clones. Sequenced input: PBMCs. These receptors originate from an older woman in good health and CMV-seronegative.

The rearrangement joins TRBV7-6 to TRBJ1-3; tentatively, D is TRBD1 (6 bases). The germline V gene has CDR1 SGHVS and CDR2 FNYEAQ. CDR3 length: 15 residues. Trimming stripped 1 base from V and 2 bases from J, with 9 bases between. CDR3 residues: CASSLVGQTGNTIYF. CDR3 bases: TGTGCCAGCAGCTTAGTTGGACAGACTGGAAACACCATATATTTT.

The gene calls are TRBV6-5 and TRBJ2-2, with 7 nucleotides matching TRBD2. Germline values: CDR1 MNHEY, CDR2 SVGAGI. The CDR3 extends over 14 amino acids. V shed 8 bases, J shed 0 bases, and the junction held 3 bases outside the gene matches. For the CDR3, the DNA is TGTGCCAGCGAGGGACTACCGAACACCGGGGAGCTGTTTTTT. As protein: CASEGLPNTGELFF.

The CDR3 nucleotides read TGCGCCAGCAACCCCAGGGGGAGCAGGGGGCTTTTCTACGGCTACACCTTC. This sequence encodes CASNPRGSRGLFYGYTF. The genes are TRBV5-1 and TRBJ1-2; TRBD1 agrees at 8 bases. V shed 6 bases and J 8 bases; nucleotides not matched to a gene: 21. CDR3 size: 17 residues. CDR1 is SGHRS, CDR2 YFSETQ, per germline.

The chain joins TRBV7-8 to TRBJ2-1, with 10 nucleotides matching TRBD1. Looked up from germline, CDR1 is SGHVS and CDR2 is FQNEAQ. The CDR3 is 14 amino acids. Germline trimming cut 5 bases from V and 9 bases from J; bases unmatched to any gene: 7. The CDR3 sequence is CASSPRQGAGEQFF. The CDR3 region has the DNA TGTGCCAGCAGCCCTAGACAGGGGGCCGGTGAGCAGTTCTTC.

Written as DNA, the CDR3 is TGTGCCAGCAGTTACTCGTGGACAAGCACCGGGGAGCTGTTTTTT. It translates to CASSYSWTSTGELFF. The chain couples TRBV6-5 to TRBJ2-2, with D maybe TRBD1 (5 bases). The CDR3 is made up of 15 amino acids. The germline V gene encodes CDR1 MNHEY and CDR2 SVGAGI. Trimming took off 0 bases at V and 4 bases at J, with 9 bases between the two ends.

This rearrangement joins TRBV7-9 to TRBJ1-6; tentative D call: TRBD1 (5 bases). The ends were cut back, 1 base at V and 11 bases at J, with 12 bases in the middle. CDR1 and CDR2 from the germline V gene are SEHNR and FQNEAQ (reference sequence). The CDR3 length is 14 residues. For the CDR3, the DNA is TGTGCCAGCAGCTTAGGGGGCTCAATGCCACCCCTCCACTTT. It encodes CASSLGGSMPPLHF. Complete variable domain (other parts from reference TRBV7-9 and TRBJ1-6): DTGVSQNPRHKITKRGQNVTFRCDPISEHNRLYWYRQTLGQGPEFLTYFQNEAQLEKSRLLSDRFSAERPKGSFSTLEIQRTEQGDSAMYLCASSLGGSMPPLHFGNGTRLTVT.

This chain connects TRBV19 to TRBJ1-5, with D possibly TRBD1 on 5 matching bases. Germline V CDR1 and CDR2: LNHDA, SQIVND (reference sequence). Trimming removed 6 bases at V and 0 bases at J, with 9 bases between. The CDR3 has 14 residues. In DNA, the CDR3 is TGTGCCAGTAGGCGACAGAGTAGCAATCAGCCCCAGCATTTT. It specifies CASRRQSSNQPQHF.

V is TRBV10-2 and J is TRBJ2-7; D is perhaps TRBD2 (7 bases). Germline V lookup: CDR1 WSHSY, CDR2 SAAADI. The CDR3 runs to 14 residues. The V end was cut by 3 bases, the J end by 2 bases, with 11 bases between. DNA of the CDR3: TGCGCCAGCAGTGAAGGGGGGGTTGCCTACGAGCAGTACTTC. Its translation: CASSEGGVAYEQYF.

CDR3 region: CSTNHREGKETQYF. The CDR3, as DNA: TGCAGCACCAACCACAGGGAGGGGAAAGAGACCCAGTACTTC. The gene calls are TRBV29-1 and TRBJ2-5, with D perhaps matching TRBD2 (7 bases). Trimming removed 8 bases from V and 3 bases from J, with 19 bases in between. The CDR3 spans 14 residues. CDR1 is SQVTM and CDR2 is ANQGSEA in the germline V gene.

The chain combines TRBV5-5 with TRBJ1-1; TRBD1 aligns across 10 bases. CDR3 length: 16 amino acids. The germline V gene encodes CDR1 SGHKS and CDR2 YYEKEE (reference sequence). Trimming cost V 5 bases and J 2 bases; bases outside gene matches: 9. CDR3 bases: TGTGCCAGCAGGGGGGGGGACAGGGGAGGAAACACTGAAGCTTTCTTT. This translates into CASRGGDRGGNTEAFF. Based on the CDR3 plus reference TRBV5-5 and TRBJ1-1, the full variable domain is DAGVTQSPTHLIKTRGQQVTLRCSPISGHKSVSWYQQVLGQGPQFIFQYYEKEERGRGNFPDRFSARQFPNYSSELNVNALLLGDSALYLCASRGGDRGGNTEAFFGQGTRLTVV.

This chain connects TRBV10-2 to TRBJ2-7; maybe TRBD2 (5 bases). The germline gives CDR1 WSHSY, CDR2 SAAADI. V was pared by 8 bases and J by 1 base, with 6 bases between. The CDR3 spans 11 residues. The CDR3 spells CASRRSYEQYF. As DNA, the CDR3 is TGCGCCAGCCGGAGGTCCTACGAGCAGTACTTC.

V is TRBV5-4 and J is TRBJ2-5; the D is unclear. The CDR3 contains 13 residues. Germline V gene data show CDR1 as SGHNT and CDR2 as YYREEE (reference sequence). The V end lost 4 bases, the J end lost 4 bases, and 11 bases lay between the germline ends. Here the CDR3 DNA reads TGTGCCAGCAGCGTGCCCAACTTAGAGACCCAGTACTTC. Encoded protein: CASSVPNLETQYF.

The CDR3 protein is CASSLGARDEQFF. CDR3 nucleotide sequence: TGTGCCAGCAGTCTGGGGGCGAGGGATGAGCAGTTCTTC. V and J are TRBV6-1 and TRBJ2-1, with a tentative D call TRBD1 (6 bases). CDR1 is MNHNS and CDR2 is SASEGT in the germline V gene. Trimming removed 5 bases at V and 8 bases at J, with 13 bases between. The CDR3 sequence is 13 residues long.

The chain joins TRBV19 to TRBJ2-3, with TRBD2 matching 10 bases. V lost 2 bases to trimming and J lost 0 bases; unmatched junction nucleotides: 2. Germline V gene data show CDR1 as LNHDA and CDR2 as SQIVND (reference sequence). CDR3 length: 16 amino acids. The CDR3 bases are TGTGCCAGTAGTATACTAGCGGGGGCTAGCACAGATACGCAGTATTTT. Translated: CASSILAGASTDTQYF.

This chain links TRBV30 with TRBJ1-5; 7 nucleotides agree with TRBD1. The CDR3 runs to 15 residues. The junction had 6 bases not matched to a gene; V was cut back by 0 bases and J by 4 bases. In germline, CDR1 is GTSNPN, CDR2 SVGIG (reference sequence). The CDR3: CAWSVRPGGNQPQHF. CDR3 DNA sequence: TGTGCCTGGAGTGTACGTCCAGGGGGGAATCAGCCCCAGCATTTT.

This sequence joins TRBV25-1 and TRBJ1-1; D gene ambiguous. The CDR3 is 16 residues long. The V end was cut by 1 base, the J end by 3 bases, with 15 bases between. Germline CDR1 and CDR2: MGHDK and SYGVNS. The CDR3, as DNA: TGTGCCAGCAGTGAATTAGAGGTTGCGTACGACACTGAAGCTTTCTTT. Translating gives CASSELEVAYDTEAFF.

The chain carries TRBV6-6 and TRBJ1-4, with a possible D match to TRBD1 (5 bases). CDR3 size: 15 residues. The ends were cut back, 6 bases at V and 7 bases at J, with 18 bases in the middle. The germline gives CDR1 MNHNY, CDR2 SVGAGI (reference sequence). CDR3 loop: CASSPQDMQGEKLFF. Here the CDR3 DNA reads TGTGCCAGCAGCCCCCAGGATATGCAGGGTGAAAAACTGTTTTTT.

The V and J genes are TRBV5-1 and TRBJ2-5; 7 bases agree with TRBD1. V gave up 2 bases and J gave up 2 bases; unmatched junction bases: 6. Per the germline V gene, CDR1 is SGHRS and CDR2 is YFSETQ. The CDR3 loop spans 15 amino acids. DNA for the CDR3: TGCGCCAGCAGCTTCCTCCGGGACAGTCAAGAGACCCAGTACTTC. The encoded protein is CASSFLRDSQETQYF.

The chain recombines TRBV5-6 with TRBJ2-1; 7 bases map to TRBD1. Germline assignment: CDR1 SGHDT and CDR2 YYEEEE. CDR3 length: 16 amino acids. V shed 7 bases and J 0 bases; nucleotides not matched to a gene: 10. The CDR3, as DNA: TGTGCCAGCGTAGGGGGCCCTACCCGCTCCTACAATGAGCAGTTCTTC. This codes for CASVGGPTRSYNEQFF.

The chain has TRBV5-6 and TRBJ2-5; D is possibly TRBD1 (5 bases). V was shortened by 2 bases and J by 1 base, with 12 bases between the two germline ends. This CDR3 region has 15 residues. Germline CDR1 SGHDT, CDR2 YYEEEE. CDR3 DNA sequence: TGTGCCAGCAGCTTTGTACAGGCCCTCCAAGAGACCCAGTACTTC. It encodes CASSFVQALQETQYF.